A single sample gave rise to the 23 T cell receptor beta chains below, sequenced in a study of CD8 T cells in Susac syndrome. RNA amounts of roughly 0.45 to 1 ug underwent reverse transcription with random hexamers. A single record per CDR3 protein comes from TCRdb applying MiXCR to the immunoSEQ multiplex PCR reads. The data show more than 150,000 distinct CDR3 sequences, approximately 96% seen once. Sequencing was performed on CD8+ T cells from PBMCs. The receptors stem from a human donor with multiple sclerosis.

This clonotype was counted a single time. The V and J genes are TRBV3-1 and TRBJ2-3, with D uncertain. Germline-derived CDR1 and CDR2 are LGHDT and YNNKEL (reference sequence). This CDR3 has 15 residues. The V gene lost 0 bases and the J gene lost 1 base, with 8 bases spanning the gap. In DNA form, the CDR3 reads TGTGCCAGCAGCCAAGAAGGGTCCCGCACAGATACGCAGTATTTT. Translation: CASSQEGSRTDTQYF.

J is TRBJ1-2 and V is TRBV6-1, with 9 bases aligning to TRBD1. Per the germline V gene, CDR1 is MNHNS and CDR2 is SASEGT. This CDR3 is built from 16 residues. The V segment lost 1 base and the J segment 8 bases; nucleotides outside the gene matches: 11. The CDR3 coding sequence is TGTGCCAGCAGTGAAGGCGGAATGAGGGACAGGGACGGCTACACCTTC. Protein: CASSEGGMRDRDGYTF.

This clonotype appeared once. The chain combines TRBV12-3 or TRBV12-4 with TRBJ1-2, with a weak D call TRBD1 (6 bases). The CDR3 has 14 amino acids. Trimming took off 6 bases at V and 4 bases at J, with 15 bases between the two ends. CDR3 coding DNA: TGTGCCAGCAGCCCCCCAGGGGTAGGCTATGGCTACACCTTC. Protein sequence: CASSPPGVGYGYTF.

This chain connects TRBV9 to TRBJ2-5, with D perhaps matching TRBD1 (6 bases). Trimming took off 0 bases at V and 5 bases at J, with 14 bases between the two ends. CDR3 length: 15 residues. Germline loops: CDR1 SGDLS, CDR2 YYNGEE. The CDR3 loop reads CASSVDQGSAETQYF. The CDR3 DNA follows: TGTGCCAGCAGCGTAGACCAGGGGTCGGCGGAGACCCAGTACTTC.

The CDR3 reads CASSQISGELFF. DNA of the CDR3: TGTGCCAGCAGCCAAATTTCCGGGGAGCTGTTTTTT. The chain combines TRBV4-2 with TRBJ2-2, with unresolved D. The CDR3 runs 12 residues. Trimming stripped 2 bases from V and 6 bases from J, with 4 bases between. The V gene's germline CDR1 is LGHNA and CDR2 YNFKEQ.

The chain employs TRBV20-1 and TRBJ2-7; TRBD2 aligns across 9 bases. CDR1 DFQATT and CDR2 SNEGSKA come from the germline V gene (reference sequence). There are 14 residues in the CDR3. With V trimmed by 0 bases and J by 5 bases, 5 bases remained unmatched. The CDR3 coding sequence is TGCAGTGCTAGAGAAGCGGGGGGTCGGGACGAGCAGTACTTC. Encoded protein: CSAREAGGRDEQYF.

The rearrangement uses TRBV27 and TRBJ1-2; 7 bases are shared with TRBD1. Losses at the gene ends were 6 bases for V and 5 bases for J; bases not matched to a gene: 12. CDR1 is MNHEY and CDR2 is SMNVEV in the germline V gene (reference sequence). This CDR3 spans 15 amino acids. CDR3 coding DNA: TGTGCCAGCAGCGGAGGGGGCGAGATTTTTTATGGCTACACCTTC. Encoded protein: CASSGGGEIFYGYTF.

The V and J genes are TRBV28 and TRBJ2-3; D is uncertain. Trimming cost V 2 bases and J 2 bases, with 5 bases left between them. The CDR3 is made up of 13 amino acids. Germline V gives CDR1 MDHEN, CDR2 SYDVKM. The CDR3 spells CASSLQITDTQYF. The CDR3 DNA follows: TGTGCCAGCAGTTTACAGATCACAGATACGCAGTATTTT.

The chain uses TRBV6-1 and TRBJ2-3; 14 nucleotides align to TRBD2. The trim removed 10 bases at V and 4 bases at J, leaving 16 bases unmatched. CDR1 and CDR2 from the germline V gene are MNHNS and SASEGT. The CDR3 runs to 18 residues. The CDR3: CAIRDPGLAGVTSDTQYF. CDR3 bases: TGTGCCATCAGGGATCCGGGACTAGCGGGGGTTACGTCAGATACGCAGTATTTT.

This clonotype was found once. The gene calls are TRBV4-3 and TRBJ2-2, with 8 bases that match TRBD1. The CDR3 covers 17 residues. Per germline, CDR1 LGHNA and CDR2 YSLEER. The ends lost 1 base at V and 4 bases at J; junction bases unmatched: 8. In DNA, the CDR3 is TGCGCCAGCAGCCAAGTAACGACAGGGGAAATCACCGGGGAGCTGTTTTTT. It yields the protein CASSQVTTGEITGELFF.

CDR3 region: CASSFRPGFRGEQFF. In DNA, the CDR3 is TGTGCCAGCAGCTTTAGGCCAGGGTTTCGGGGTGAGCAGTTCTTC. The chain employs TRBV7-2 and TRBJ2-1; D may be TRBD1 or TRBD2 (5 bases each). CDR3 length equals 15 residues. V gave up 3 bases and J gave up 9 bases, with 18 bases separating them. CDR1 SGHTA and CDR2 FQGNSA come from the germline V gene.

This sequence joins TRBV6-1 and TRBJ1-1, with TRBD1 identical over 11 bases. V gave up 2 bases and J gave up 3 bases; unmatched junction bases: 2. The CDR3 consists of 15 residues. Germline assignment: CDR1 MNHNS and CDR2 SASEGT. The CDR3 nucleotides read TGTGCCAGCAGTGAACCGGGACAGGGGGACACTGAAGCTTTCTTT. As protein: CASSEPGQGDTEAFF.

The chain combines TRBV25-1 with TRBJ2-7, with D possibly TRBD2 on 5 matching bases. The V end was cut by 7 bases, the J end by 3 bases, with 19 bases between. CDR1 and CDR2 from the germline V gene are MGHDK and SYGVNS. The CDR3 loop spans 15 amino acids. The chain's CDR3 is CASTTRRAVFYEQYF. The CDR3 DNA sequence: TGTGCCAGCACCACTCGGCGGGCGGTTTTCTACGAGCAGTACTTC.

The V and J genes are TRBV19 and TRBJ2-2; perhaps TRBD2 as D (6 bases). CDR3 size: 15 residues. Trimming cost V 1 base and J 3 bases, with 9 bases left between them. Germline V gene lookup returns CDR1 LNHDA and CDR2 SQIVND (reference sequence). The CDR3 DNA follows: TGTGCCAGTAGTATAGGACTAGTCTACACCGGGGAGCTGTTTTTT. Protein: CASSIGLVYTGELFF.

A single count supports this clonotype. J is TRBJ2-5 and V is TRBV9; D gene uncertain. Germline values: CDR1 SGDLS, CDR2 YYNGEE. The germline V and J ends were trimmed by 0 bases and 2 bases, with 14 bases remaining between them. CDR3 length: 16 amino acids. CDR3 amino acids: CASSVGVAADQETQYF. CDR3 coding DNA: TGTGCCAGCAGCGTAGGGGTAGCAGCCGATCAAGAGACCCAGTACTTC.

The V call is TRBV25-1, the J call TRBJ2-3; D tentatively fits TRBD1 or TRBD2 (5 bases each). This CDR3 spans 10 amino acids. CDR1 is MGHDK, CDR2 SYGVNS, per germline. V gave up 6 bases and J gave up 11 bases, with 9 bases separating them. As DNA, the CDR3 is TGTGCCAGCAGCCGAGGGGAGCAGTATTTT. Its protein product is CASSRGEQYF.

V gene TRBV12-5 combines with J gene TRBJ2-1; TRBD2 agrees at 9 bases. The CDR3 length is 17 residues. Germline V CDR1 and CDR2: LGHNT, FRNRAP. The ends lost 6 bases at V and 1 base at J; junction bases unmatched: 10. The CDR3 protein is CASGPPLAGTSYNEQFF. The CDR3 coding sequence is TGTGCTAGTGGCCCTCCGCTAGCGGGAACGTCCTACAATGAGCAGTTCTTC.

This clonotype was detected once. The V call is TRBV19, the J call TRBJ1-5; 7 bases fit TRBD1. The CDR3 loop spans 15 amino acids. Germline trimming cut 5 bases from V and 6 bases from J; bases unmatched to any gene: 10. The germline V gene encodes CDR1 LNHDA and CDR2 SQIVND (reference sequence). CDR3 protein: CASSHSGGGVQPQHF. CDR3 bases: TGTGCCAGTAGTCATTCGGGAGGGGGCGTTCAGCCCCAGCATTTT.

The chain uses TRBV27 and TRBJ1-2; D possibly corresponds to TRBD1 (6 bases). Trimming shortened V by 5 bases and J by 8 bases, and 15 bases separated the two germline ends. The CDR3 is 13 residues long. Germline V CDR1 and CDR2: MNHEY, SMNVEV (reference sequence). Here the CDR3 reads CASSVGGAPGYTF. The CDR3, as DNA: TGTGCCAGCAGTGTTGGGGGCGCTCCCGGCTACACCTTC.

This chain connects TRBV15 to TRBJ2-2, with unresolved D. The CDR3 extends over 13 amino acids. Per the germline V gene, CDR1 is LNHNV and CDR2 is YYDKDF (reference sequence). V was trimmed by 8 bases and J by 3 bases, leaving 10 bases between them. In DNA, the CDR3 is TGTGCCACCCGGCAGACCGACACCGGGGAGCTGTTTTTT. Protein sequence: CATRQTDTGELFF.

V gene TRBV20-1 combines with J gene TRBJ2-7, with D perhaps given as TRBD1 or TRBD2 (6 bases each). Germline CDR1 is DFQATT and CDR2 is SNEGSKA (reference sequence). Trimming stripped 6 bases from V and 0 bases from J, with 18 bases between. This CDR3 is 15 amino acids long. The CDR3 protein is CSAKGGTTSSYEQYF. Here the CDR3 DNA reads TGCAGTGCCAAGGGCGGGACAACGAGCTCCTACGAGCAGTACTTC.

The rearrangement links TRBV6-1 to TRBJ1-6; maybe TRBD1 (5 bases). Germline values: CDR1 MNHNS, CDR2 SASEGT. The CDR3 runs 17 residues. V was pared by 5 bases and J by 0 bases, with 14 bases between. The CDR3 DNA follows: TGTGCCAGCAGTATCGGGGCCCCAAGCTCCTATAATTCACCCCTCCACTTT. As protein: CASSIGAPSSYNSPLHF.

The chain uses TRBV15 and TRBJ1-5; D is ambiguous. Germline CDR1 reads LNHNV; CDR2 reads YYDKDF (reference sequence). The V gene lost 9 bases and the J gene lost 0 bases, with 15 bases spanning the gap. This CDR3 is built from 15 residues. The CDR3 spells CATSVGKYSNQPQHF. CDR3 nucleotides: TGTGCCACAAGTGTGGGGAAGTATAGCAATCAGCCCCAGCATTTT.